The clone carrying this T cell receptor (beta chain) was picked up a small number of times. No antigen is known for it. Trimming removed 5 bases at V and 0 bases at J, with 8 bases between. There are 15 residues in the CDR3. CDR1 and CDR2 from the germline V gene are MNHEY and SMNVEV (reference sequence). The data belong to a study of blood T cells in healthy people across ages. Study results and caveats: In long-lived donors, naive CD4+ cell counts and diversity exceeded those of aged donors. PBMCs went unsorted, and a conclusive naive versus antigen-experienced comparison was therefore prevented. Unknown donor CMV status possibly confounded expanded clonotype changes.

Alongside a J-beta primer mix, a sample-barcoded 5' primer served in a second PCR lasting about 7 to 11 cycles. A tag from a template-switch adaptor with 12 random nucleotides marked each cDNA molecule. TCRdb analysed the 5' RACE reads with MiXCR anew, one entry per CDR3 protein. The table has hundreds of thousands of distinct CDR3 sequences, roughly 58% seen once. The sequencing input was blood. V is TRBV27 and J is TRBJ2-6, with D hard to call. The source is a man between 60 and 70 years old in good health. This chain's CDR3 is CASSGQSSGANVLTF. The CDR3 region has the DNA TGTGCCAGCAGTGGCCAGAGCTCTGGGGCCAACGTCCTGACTTTC.